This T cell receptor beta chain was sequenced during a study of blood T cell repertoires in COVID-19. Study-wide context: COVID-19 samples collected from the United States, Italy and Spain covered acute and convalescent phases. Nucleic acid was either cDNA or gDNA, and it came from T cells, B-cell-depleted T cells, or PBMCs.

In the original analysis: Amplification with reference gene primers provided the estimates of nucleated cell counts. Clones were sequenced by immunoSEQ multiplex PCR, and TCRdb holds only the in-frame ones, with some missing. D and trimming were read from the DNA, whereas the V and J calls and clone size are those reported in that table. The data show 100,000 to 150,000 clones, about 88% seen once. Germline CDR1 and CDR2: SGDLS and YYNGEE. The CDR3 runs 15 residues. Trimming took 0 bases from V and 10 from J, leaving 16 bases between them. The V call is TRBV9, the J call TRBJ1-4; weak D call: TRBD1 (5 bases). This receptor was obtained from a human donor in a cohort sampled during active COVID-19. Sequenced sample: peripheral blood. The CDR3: CASSVDGRDAGKLFF. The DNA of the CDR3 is TGTGCCAGCAGCGTAGATGGCAGGGATGCTGGAAAACTGTTTTTT.